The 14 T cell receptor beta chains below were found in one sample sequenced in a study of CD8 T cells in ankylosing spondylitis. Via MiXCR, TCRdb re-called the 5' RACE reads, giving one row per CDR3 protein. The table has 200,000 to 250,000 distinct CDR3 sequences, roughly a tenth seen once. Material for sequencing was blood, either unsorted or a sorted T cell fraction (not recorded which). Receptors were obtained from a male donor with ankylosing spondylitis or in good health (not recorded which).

The chain's CDR3 is CASSLAIANTGELFF. DNA for the CDR3: TGCGCCAGCAGCCTTGCAATTGCGAACACCGGGGAGCTGTTTTTT. This chain links TRBV5-1 with TRBJ2-2; D remains ambiguous. Germline CDR1 SGHRS, CDR2 YFSETQ. This CDR3 region has 15 residues. V dropped 4 bases and J dropped 0 bases, with 10 bases sitting between them.

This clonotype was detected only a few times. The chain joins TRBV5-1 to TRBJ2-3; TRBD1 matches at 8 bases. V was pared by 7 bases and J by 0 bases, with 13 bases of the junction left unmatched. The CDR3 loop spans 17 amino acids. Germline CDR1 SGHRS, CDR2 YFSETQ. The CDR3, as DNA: TGCGCCAGCGGGAATGACAGGGGCCCTTATAGCACAGATACGCAGTATTTT. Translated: CASGNDRGPYSTDTQYF.

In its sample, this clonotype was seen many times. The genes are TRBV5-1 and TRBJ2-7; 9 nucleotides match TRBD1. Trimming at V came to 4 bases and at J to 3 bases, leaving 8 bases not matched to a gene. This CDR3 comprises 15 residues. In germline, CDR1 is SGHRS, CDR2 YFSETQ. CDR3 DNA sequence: TGCGCCAGCAGCACCTCCGGGACAGGGAACTACGAGCAGTACTTC. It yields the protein CASSTSGTGNYEQYF. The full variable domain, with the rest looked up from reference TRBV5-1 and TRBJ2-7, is KAGVTQTPRYLIKTRGQQVTLSCSPISGHRSVSWYQQTPGQGLQFLFEYFSETQRNKGNFPGRFSGRQFSNSRSEMNVSTLELGDSALYLCASSTSGTGNYEQYFGPGTRLTVT.

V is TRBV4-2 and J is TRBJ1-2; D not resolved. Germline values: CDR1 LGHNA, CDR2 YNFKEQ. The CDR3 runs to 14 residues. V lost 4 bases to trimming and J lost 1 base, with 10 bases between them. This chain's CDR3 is CASSLELRNYGYTF. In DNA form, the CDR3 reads TGTGCCAGCAGCCTAGAGCTCCGTAACTATGGCTACACCTTC.

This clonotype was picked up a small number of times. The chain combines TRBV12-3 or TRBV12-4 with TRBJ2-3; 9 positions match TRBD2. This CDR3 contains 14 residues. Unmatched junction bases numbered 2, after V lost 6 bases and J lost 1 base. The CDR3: CASRRGGRTDTQYF. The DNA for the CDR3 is TGTGCCAGCAGGCGGGGGGGCCGCACAGATACGCAGTATTTT.

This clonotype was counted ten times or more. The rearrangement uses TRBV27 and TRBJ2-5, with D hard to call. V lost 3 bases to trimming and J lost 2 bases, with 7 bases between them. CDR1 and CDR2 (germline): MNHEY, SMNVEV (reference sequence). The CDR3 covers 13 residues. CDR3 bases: TGTGCCAGCAGTTTTGCGCCTCAAGAGACCCAGTACTTC. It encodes CASSFAPQETQYF.

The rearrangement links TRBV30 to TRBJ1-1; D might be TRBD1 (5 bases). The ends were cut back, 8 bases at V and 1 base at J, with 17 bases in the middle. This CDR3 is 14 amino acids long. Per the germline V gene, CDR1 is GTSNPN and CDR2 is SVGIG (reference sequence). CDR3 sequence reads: CALGMGPRNTEAFF. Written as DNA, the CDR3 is TGTGCCCTCGGTATGGGGCCGAGGAACACTGAAGCTTTCTTT.

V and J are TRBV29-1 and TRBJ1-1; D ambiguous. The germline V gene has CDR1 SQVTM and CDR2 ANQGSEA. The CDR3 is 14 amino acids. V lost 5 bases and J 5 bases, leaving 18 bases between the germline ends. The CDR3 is CSVSPGSRGTEAFF. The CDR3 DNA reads TGCAGCGTTTCACCGGGATCCCGGGGTACTGAAGCTTTCTTT.

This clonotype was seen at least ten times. The CDR3 protein is CASSESDLTPFF. Written as DNA, the CDR3 is TGCGCCAGCAGTGAGTCGGACCTCACCCCGTTCTTC. This chain links TRBV10-1 with TRBJ2-1; D is unclear. Germline V gene sequence: CDR1 WNHNN, CDR2 SYGVQD (reference sequence). The CDR3 is 12 residues long. V was cut by 0 bases and J by 15 bases, with 12 bases left in between.

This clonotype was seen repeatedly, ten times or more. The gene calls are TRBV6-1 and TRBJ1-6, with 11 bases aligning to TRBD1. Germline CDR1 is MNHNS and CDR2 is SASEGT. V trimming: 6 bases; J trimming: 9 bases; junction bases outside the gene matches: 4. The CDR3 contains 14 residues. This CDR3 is CASRTGTGGSPLHF. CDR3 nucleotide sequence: TGTGCCAGCAGGACCGGGACAGGGGGTTCACCCCTCCACTTT.

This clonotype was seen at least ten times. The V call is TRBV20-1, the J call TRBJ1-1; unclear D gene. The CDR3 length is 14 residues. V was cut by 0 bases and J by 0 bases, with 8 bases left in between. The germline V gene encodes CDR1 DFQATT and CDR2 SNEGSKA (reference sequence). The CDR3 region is CSARDPRLNTEAFF. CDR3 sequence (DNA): TGCAGTGCTAGAGATCCCAGATTGAACACTGAAGCTTTCTTT.

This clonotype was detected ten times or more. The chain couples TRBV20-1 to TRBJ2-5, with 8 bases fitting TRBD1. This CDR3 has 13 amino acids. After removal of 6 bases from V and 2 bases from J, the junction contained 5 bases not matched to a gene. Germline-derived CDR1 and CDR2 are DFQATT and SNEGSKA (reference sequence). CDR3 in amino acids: CSARQGLQETQYF. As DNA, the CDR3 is TGCAGTGCGAGACAGGGGTTACAAGAGACCCAGTACTTC.

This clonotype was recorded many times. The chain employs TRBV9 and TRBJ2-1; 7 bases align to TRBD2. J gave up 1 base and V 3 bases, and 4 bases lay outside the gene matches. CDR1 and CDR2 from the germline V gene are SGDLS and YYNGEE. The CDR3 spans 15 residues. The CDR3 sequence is CASSAGGGSYNEQFF. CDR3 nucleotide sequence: TGTGCCAGCAGCGCTGGGGGGGGGTCCTACAATGAGCAGTTCTTC.

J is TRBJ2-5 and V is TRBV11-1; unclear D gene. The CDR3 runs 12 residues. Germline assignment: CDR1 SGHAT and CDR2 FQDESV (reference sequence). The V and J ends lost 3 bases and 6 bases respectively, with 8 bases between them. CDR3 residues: CASSLGGKTQYF. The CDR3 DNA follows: TGTGCCAGCAGCTTGGGCGGAAAGACCCAGTACTTC. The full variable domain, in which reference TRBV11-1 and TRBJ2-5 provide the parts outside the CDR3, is EAEVAQSPRYKITEKSQAVAFWCDPISGHATLYWYRQILGQGPELLVQFQDESVVDDSQLPKDRFSAERLKGVDSTLKIQPAELGDSAMYLCASSLGGKTQYFGPGTRLLVL.